This T cell receptor beta chain came from a study of cytomegalovirus exposure and HLA in healthy donors. Broader study findings: Researchers left out some V segments, among them TRBV6-2 and TRBV6-3, as indistinguishable.

Germline V gene data show CDR1 as GTSNPN and CDR2 as SVGIG (reference sequence). With 4 bases removed from V and 6 bases from J, the gap between germline ends came to 12 bases. This CDR3 is 13 amino acids long. Remarks on this clone: The antigen is undetermined.

The PCR was carried out with 60 Vbeta primers and 13 Jbeta primers. Using immunoSEQ multiplex PCR, the repertoire was profiled, and TCRdb retains in-frame clones only, with some absent. Seen in this sample are roughly 78,000 clones; the ten most common clones hold 0.83%. This clonotype originated in a boy younger than 18 in good health and CMV-seronegative. The sample was PBMCs. The chain employs TRBV30 and TRBJ1-4; D gene uncertain. The CDR3 sequence: CAWTQKEDEKLFF. The CDR3 DNA reads TGTGCCTGGACACAGAAGGAGGATGAAAAACTGTTTTTT.